This T cell receptor beta chain was observed in a study of radiation and T cells in renal cell carcinoma (dated by TCRdb to between 2020 and 2021). For the study in its entirety: Samples came from a clinical trial, in which primary renal cell carcinomas received 15 Gy stereotactic body radiation therapy followed by nephrectomy 4 weeks later. TCR beta sequencing covered fewer than 60 samples in total, comprising roughly 26 tumors and approximately 27 peripheral blood samples. Across all 53 samples, 4,016,671 unique CDR3 nucleotide sequences, encoding 2.5 million to 3 million unique CDR3 amino acid sequences, were identified.

Results and caveats for the whole study, not just this receptor: Effects of radiation dose or scheduling on the TCR repertoire could not be addressed with the single-armed trial design. Dynamics of the blood repertoire were not tracked past 4 weeks after treatment. Because pretreatment tumor biopsies were not available, the study could not determine whether clonotypes were already present within the tumor at baseline. In blood, the top tumor clonotypes increased from baseline to 2 weeks after radiation and then shrank by 4 weeks, which suggests a temporary expansion of tumor-resident clones.

TCR beta libraries were generated from genomic DNA with the immunoSEQ kit, following the manufacturer's recommendations. For library preparation, a first multiplex PCR was performed with proprietary primers, followed by a second PCR in which unique barcodes were added, and bead cleanups were performed after each round. A kit-provided positive control reaction and a negative control reaction were included in every sample batch. The final libraries were assessed on an Agilent 4200 TapeStation D1000 ScreenTape, pooled by volume, and quantified by qPCR. Sequencing was performed on an Illumina NextSeq500 using a MidOutput 150-cycle cartridge, with 156 Read1 cycles, 15 Index1 cycles, and the kit custom primers. The pooled library was loaded at roughly 0.92 pM with an approximately 18% PhiX control spike-in. Processing in the source paper ran as follows. Vendor-processed data were analyzed in R, and a clonotype was defined as all T cells sharing the same CDR3 nucleotide sequence. In the clone abundance analyses, frequencies in each sample were normalized to that sample's 10,000 most abundant clones. Public T cell clones, which averaged fewer than five per sample, were removed prior to analysis. Tumor-enriched clonotypes and baseline blood-enriched clonotypes were defined as those with an abundance difference of at least 32-fold between compartments. A beta-binomial differential abundance model was used to identify clonotypes that were expanded or contracted between blood time points. The Baroni-Urbani and Buser coefficient was used to measure tumor-blood repertoire similarity, and groups were compared with two-tailed Wilcoxon tests in R. The table comes from immuneACCESS by way of TCRdb, which keeps in-frame sequences with V and J called. Part of the clones is missing from these tables; in studies checked, under half for an unresolved V gene and the rest for unknown reasons. That table supplies the V and J calls and clone size; D and trimming were determined from the DNA. The table for this sample lists approximately 75,000 clones; 82% of them were counted only once. The ten largest make up nearly 6% of the sample.

The CDR3, cysteine through phenylalanine, is 15 amino acids long. Only CDR3 DNA remains: 45 bases, in frame from the first base. From the germline V gene, CDR1 is SNHLY and CDR2 is FYNNEI. Cut back by 7 bases and 2 bases, the V and J ends lie 17 bases apart. In its sample, this clone was seen a few times. Its antigen is not yet known. Per-base quality was not reported, and no clone a single base away is much larger than it. Explained via the paper, the time point label denotes: blood 2 weeks post-SBRT. Read against the paper, the sample's treatment or condition label means: 15 Gy SBRT to primary tumor, nephrectomy 4 weeks later. To follow tumor-enriched clonotypes, peripheral blood was collected serially from radiation-treated patients at baseline and again at 2 weeks and 4 weeks after SBRT. Every patient had renal cell carcinoma of clear cell pathology. Genomic DNA for TCR sequencing was prepared using the QIAamp DNA Blood Mini Kit (Qiagen). Only samples passing all quality control checks were included in the analyses.

The sample here was blood, taken from a patient whose treatment included radiotherapy and nephrectomy. The TCR originated in a man aged 60 to 69 with renal cell carcinoma. The sequence is built from TRBV2 and TRBJ1-2; a confident D gene designation cannot be given. Here the CDR3 is given as CASTYTRTANYGYTF. The base sequence is TGTGCCAGCACTTATACTCGGACCGCAAACTATGGCTACACCTTC.